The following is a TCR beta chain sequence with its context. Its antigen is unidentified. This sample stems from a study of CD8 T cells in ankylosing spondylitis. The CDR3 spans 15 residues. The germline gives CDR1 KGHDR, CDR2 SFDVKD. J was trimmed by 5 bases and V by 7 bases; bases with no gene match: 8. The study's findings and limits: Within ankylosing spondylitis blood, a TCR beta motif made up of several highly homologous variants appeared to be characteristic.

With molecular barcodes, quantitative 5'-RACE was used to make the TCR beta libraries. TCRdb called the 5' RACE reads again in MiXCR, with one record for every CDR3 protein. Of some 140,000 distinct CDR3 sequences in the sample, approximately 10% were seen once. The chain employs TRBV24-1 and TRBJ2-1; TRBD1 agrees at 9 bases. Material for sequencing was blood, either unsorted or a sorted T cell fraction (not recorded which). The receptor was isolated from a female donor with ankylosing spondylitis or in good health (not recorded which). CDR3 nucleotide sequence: TGTGCCACCAGGCCCCCGGGACAGGGCCACAATGAGCAGTTCTTC. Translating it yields CATRPPGQGHNEQFF.